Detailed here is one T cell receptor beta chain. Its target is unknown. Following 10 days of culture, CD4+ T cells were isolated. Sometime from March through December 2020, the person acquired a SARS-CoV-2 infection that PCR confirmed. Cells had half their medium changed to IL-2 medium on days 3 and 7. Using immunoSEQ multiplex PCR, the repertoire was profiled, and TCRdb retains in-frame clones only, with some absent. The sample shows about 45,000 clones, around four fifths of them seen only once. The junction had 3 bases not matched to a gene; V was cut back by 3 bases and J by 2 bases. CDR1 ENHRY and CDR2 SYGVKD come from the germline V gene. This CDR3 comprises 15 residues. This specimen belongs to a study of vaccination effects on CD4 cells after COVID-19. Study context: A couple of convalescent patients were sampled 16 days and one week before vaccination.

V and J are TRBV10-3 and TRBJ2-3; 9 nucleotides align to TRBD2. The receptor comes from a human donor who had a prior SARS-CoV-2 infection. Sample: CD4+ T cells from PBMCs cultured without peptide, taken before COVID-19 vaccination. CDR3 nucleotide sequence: TGTGCCATCAGTGACGGCGGGGGGGTCACAGATACGCAGTATTTT. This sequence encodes CAISDGGGVTDTQYF.